This T cell receptor beta chain derives from a study of OX40 agonist ivuxolimab in advanced cancers. Regarding the study as a whole: Dose levels from 0.1 to 3.0 mg/kg saw CD4+ and CD8+ blood T cells expand clonally by week 6. Among the lowest levels of clonal expansion were found in partial responders at 0.1-3.0 mg/kg.

This clone was detected once. Antigen unknown. Data came from immunoSEQ multiplex PCR; TCRdb stores just in-frame clones and leaves some out. Here the sample spans about 80,000 clones, 87% being singletons. Sampling of blood occurred at baseline, cycle 4 day 1, and cycle 7 day 1. V lost 1 base and J 0 bases, leaving 7 bases between the germline ends. The CDR3 is made up of 14 amino acids. The V gene's germline CDR1 is GTSNPN and CDR2 SVGIG (reference sequence). The starting material was CD4+ or CD8+ T cells sorted from blood, obtained in a trial of the OX40 agonist ivuxolimab. This chain joins TRBV30 and TRBJ1-3; D gene unclear. This sequence was found in an adult with an advanced solid tumor such as melanoma, head and neck, liver or kidney cancer. Written as DNA, the CDR3 is TGTGCCTGGAGTGCTGGACTCTCTGGAAACACCATATATTTT. Translating gives CAWSAGLSGNTIYF.